This TCR beta chain originates from a study of CD8 T cells in Susac syndrome. RNA, at about 0.45 to 1 ug, was reverse transcribed with random hexamers. Multiplex PCR with immunoSEQ amplified the TCR beta CDR3 across 54 Vbeta and 13 Jbeta. MiXCR was run by TCRdb on the immunoSEQ multiplex PCR reads, yielding one entry per CDR3 protein. The sample includes approximately 200,000 distinct CDR3 sequences, about 95% of them seen just once. CD8+ and CD4+ blood T cells underwent TCR beta sequencing. Overall study results and limits: The study acknowledged a relatively small number of individuals in its TCR sequencing and HLA analysis.

This CDR3 comprises 14 residues. Germline CDR1 is SGHTA and CDR2 is FQGTGA. J gave up 4 bases and V 5 bases, and 5 bases lay outside the gene matches. Remarks on this clonotype: Its antigen remains unknown.

The origin of this receptor is a human donor with multiple sclerosis. The sample consisted of CD4+ T cells from PBMCs. The chain has TRBV7-3 and TRBJ2-3; 8 nucleotides match TRBD1. The CDR3 DNA reads TGTGCCAGCAGCATCCAGACAGGGGCAGATACGCAGTATTTT. Translating it yields CASSIQTGADTQYF.